These 24 T cell receptor beta chains originate from one sample sequenced in a study of molecular identifiers for immune sequencing clone quantification. One entry per CDR3 protein, called by TCRdb with MiXCR from the PCR reads. In the table there are approximately 630,000 distinct CDR3 sequences, 25% of which are singletons. What was sequenced was naive CD8+ T cells from blood, with Jurkat cell RNA spiked in. The subset denotes: FACS-sorted CD8+CD4-CCR7+CD45RA+ naive T cells. Every receptor here comes from a human donor in good health. Some libraries in this study had Jurkat cell RNA spiked in.

In its sample, this clonotype was seen a few times. The chain uses TRBV27 and TRBJ2-7; D unclear. The CDR3 runs to 15 residues. Deletions cut 3 bases from V and 3 bases from J, with 15 bases between. In germline, CDR1 is MNHEY, CDR2 SMNVEV (reference sequence). In DNA, the CDR3 is TGTGCCAGCAGTTTTTCCCGATCCGCCCTCTACGAGCAGTACTTC. Amino acid sequence: CASSFSRSALYEQYF.

With respect to this clonotype: One junction end disagrees with the germline gene, perhaps due to a read error. The chain has TRBV7-9 and TRBJ2-3, with D unclear. The germline CDR1 and CDR2 sequences are SEHNR and FQNEAQ (reference sequence). This CDR3 is 13 amino acids long. Here the CDR3 reads CPSSLGSTDTQYF. The CDR3 DNA sequence: TGTCCCAGCAGCTTAGGTTCTACAGATACGCAGTATTTT.

V and J are TRBV9 and TRBJ2-2; D unresolved. The CDR3 spans 12 residues. With 1 base removed from V and 6 bases from J, the gap between germline ends came to 4 bases. Per germline, CDR1 SGDLS and CDR2 YYNGEE. The CDR3 region is CASSVFSGELFF. The DNA of the CDR3 is TGTGCCAGCAGCGTATTCTCCGGGGAGCTGTTTTTT.

This clonotype was picked up many times. The V and J genes are TRBV19 and TRBJ2-7; 10 positions match TRBD1. The CDR3 spans 14 residues. V shed 6 bases and J 3 bases; nucleotides not matched to a gene: 5. CDR1 is LNHDA and CDR2 is SQIVND in the germline V gene (reference sequence). DNA of the CDR3: TGTGCCAGTAGCTCCGGGACAGGGGACTACGAGCAGTACTTC. Encoded protein: CASSSGTGDYEQYF.

This clonotype was detected ten times or more. V is TRBV29-1 and J is TRBJ2-7, with a possible D match to TRBD1 (5 bases). CDR3 length: 15 amino acids. Trimming removed 1 base at V and 2 bases at J, with 15 bases between. The V gene's germline CDR1 is SQVTM and CDR2 ANQGSEA. The CDR3 DNA reads as TGCAGCGTTGAAGGGGCGCAGGGCGCAGCCTACGAGCAGTACTTC. It translates to CSVEGAQGAAYEQYF.

In this sample, this clonotype turned up many times. The J gene is TRBJ2-7, the V gene TRBV2; D unresolved. This CDR3 has 12 residues. The ends were cut back, 5 bases at V and 4 bases at J, with 9 bases in the middle. Germline CDR1 is SNHLY and CDR2 is FYNNEI. CDR3 residues: CASSPSLYEQYF. The CDR3, as DNA: TGTGCCAGCAGTCCTTCATTGTACGAGCAGTACTTC.

Turning to this clonotype: This may arise from a read error, as a much more abundant clone is one base away. The rearrangement uses TRBV30 and TRBJ1-1; D ambiguous. Germline V gene lookup returns CDR1 GTSNPN and CDR2 SVGIG (reference sequence). This CDR3 spans 13 amino acids. The CDR3 spells CAWRYGWNTETFF. CDR3 DNA: TGTGCCTGGAGATACGGCTGGAACACTGAAACTTTCTTT.

The chain couples TRBV25-1 to TRBJ1-1; D ambiguous. The CDR3 has 14 residues. Germline V gene data show CDR1 as MGHDK and CDR2 as SYGVNS. Trimming removed 3 bases at V and 5 bases at J, with 13 bases between. The CDR3: CASSDHLTRTEAFF. The CDR3 DNA sequence: TGTGCCAGCAGTGATCACTTGACTCGGACTGAAGCTTTCTTT.

The chain uses TRBV19 and TRBJ2-7, with 10 bases that match TRBD1. The CDR3 contains 14 residues. Germline trimming cut 5 bases from V and 3 bases from J; bases unmatched to any gene: 4. Germline CDR1 LNHDA, CDR2 SQIVND (reference sequence). CDR3 bases: TGTGCCAGTAGTCACGGACAGGGGGACTACGAGCAGTACTTC. Translated: CASSHGQGDYEQYF.

This clonotype was observed at least ten times. V is TRBV12-3 or TRBV12-4 and J is TRBJ2-3; TRBD2 is a possible D gene (5 bases). The CDR3 runs to 14 residues. Trimming took off 4 bases at V and 3 bases at J, with 11 bases between the two ends. The CDR3 region is CASSWTGITDTQYF. The CDR3 DNA reads TGTGCCAGCAGTTGGACCGGGATAACAGATACGCAGTATTTT.

This clonotype was counted many times. The chain employs TRBV29-1 and TRBJ1-2; D is perhaps TRBD1 (5 bases). This CDR3 comprises 12 residues. Trimming took off 0 bases at V and 8 bases at J, with 10 bases between the two ends. CDR1 SQVTM and CDR2 ANQGSEA come from the germline V gene. In DNA, the CDR3 is TGCAGCGTTGAAGATGGGGGTCCCGGCTACACCTTC. It codes for CSVEDGGPGYTF.

This clonotype was recorded only once. V and J are TRBV7-2 and TRBJ2-5; 7 bases line up with TRBD1. Trimming cost V 3 bases and J 4 bases; bases outside gene matches: 14. CDR1 is SGHTA and CDR2 is FQGNSA in the germline V gene. This CDR3 spans 17 amino acids. For the CDR3, the DNA is TGTGCCAGCAGCTTCGGGTGCCTACAGGGGTTCGGAGAGACCCAGTACTTC. As protein: CASSFGCLQGFGETQYF.

The chain uses TRBV3-1 and TRBJ2-5, with D tentatively TRBD2 (6 bases). Trimming shortened V by 1 base and J by 0 bases, and 9 bases separated the two germline ends. This CDR3 has 15 residues. Germline V lookup: CDR1 LGHDT, CDR2 YNNKEL (reference sequence). CDR3 sequence reads: CASSQGDLYQETQYF. The CDR3 DNA reads as TGTGCCAGCAGCCAAGGGGACTTGTACCAAGAGACCCAGTACTTC.

This clonotype was picked up many times. The genes are TRBV29-1 and TRBJ1-1; tentative D call: TRBD1 (6 bases). CDR3 length: 13 amino acids. Germline assignment: CDR1 SQVTM and CDR2 ANQGSEA. Trimming shortened V by 6 bases and J by 5 bases, and 16 bases separated the two germline ends. The CDR3 is CSVQTGSGTEAFF. CDR3 nucleotides: TGCAGCGTCCAGACAGGCTCGGGGACTGAAGCTTTCTTT.

This clonotype was seen a few times. This chain links TRBV11-2 with TRBJ1-3; 8 bases align to TRBD1. The V gene end was trimmed by 5 bases and the J gene end by 4 bases; junction bases not matched to a gene: 4. This CDR3 contains 14 residues. Germline V gene data show CDR1 as SGHAT and CDR2 as FQNNGV. The CDR3 region is CASSRTGLGNTIYF. DNA for the CDR3: TGTGCCAGCAGCCGGACAGGGCTAGGAAACACCATATATTTT.

The sample holds a few counts of this clonotype. V usage is TRBV9 and J usage is TRBJ1-1, with 11 bases aligning to TRBD1. The CDR3 runs to 17 residues. From germline, CDR1 is SGDLS and CDR2 YYNGEE. Trimming at V came to 4 bases and at J to 4 bases, leaving 12 bases not matched to a gene. CDR3 region: CASSTTGTGGMSTEAFF. The CDR3 DNA reads as TGTGCCAGCAGCACCACCGGGACAGGGGGGATGAGCACTGAAGCTTTCTTT.

On this clonotype: This could be a read error, since a much larger clone is one nucleotide away. The chain has TRBV29-1 and TRBJ2-7; 8 positions agree with TRBD1. Germline V gives CDR1 SQVTM, CDR2 ANQGSEA. V trimming: 7 bases; J trimming: 3 bases; junction bases outside the gene matches: 8. The CDR3 spans 13 residues. This chain's CDR3 is CSARDRSCYEQYF. The CDR3 nucleotides read TGCAGCGCGAGGGACAGGAGCTGCTACGAGCAGTACTTC.

This chain links TRBV20-1 with TRBJ2-3; tentatively, D is TRBD2 (5 bases). Germline values: CDR1 DFQATT, CDR2 SNEGSKA (reference sequence). The V end lost 3 bases, the J end lost 0 bases, and 13 bases lay between the germline ends. The CDR3 covers 15 residues. Here the CDR3 DNA reads TGCAGTGCTAGTCCCCCTGGCGGGAGCACAGATACGCAGTATTTT. This translates into CSASPPGGSTDTQYF.

Notes on this clonotype: A much more abundant neighbour one base away suggests this may be a read error. The chain joins TRBV28 to TRBJ2-5, with 7 positions matching TRBD2. V lost 7 bases to trimming and J lost 2 bases; unmatched junction nucleotides: 7. CDR1 and CDR2 from the germline V gene are MDHEN and SYDVKM. There are 14 residues in the CDR3. CDR3 DNA sequence: TGTGCCAGCAACCGGGACGGGGGGCAAGAGACCCAGTACTTC. This encodes CASNRDGGQETQYF.

V is TRBV16 and J is TRBJ2-3, with 8 positions matching TRBD2. Losses at the gene ends were 2 bases for V and 6 bases for J; bases not matched to a gene: 10. Germline V lookup: CDR1 KGHSY, CDR2 FQNENV. CDR3 length: 16 amino acids. This chain's CDR3 is CASSQPRTSLLDTQYF. Here the CDR3 DNA reads TGTGCCAGCAGCCAACCAAGGACTAGCCTTTTGGATACGCAGTATTTT.

As for this clonotype: This sequence may be a read error, since a much larger clone differs from it by one base. The CDR3 region is CAGSMQKGANTEAFF. Here the CDR3 DNA reads TGTGCCGGTAGTATGCAGAAGGGGGCGAACACTGAAGCTTTCTTT. This sequence joins TRBV19 and TRBJ1-1; 7 positions match TRBD1. CDR1 is LNHDA and CDR2 is SQIVND in the germline V gene (reference sequence). CDR3 size: 15 residues.

V and J are TRBV11-2 and TRBJ1-5; TRBD1 is a possible D gene (5 bases). V lost 8 bases and J lost 1, with 9 bases in between. Germline V gene sequence: CDR1 SGHAT, CDR2 FQNNGV. This CDR3 contains 13 residues. CDR3 sequence reads: CASGRDSNQPQHF. The CDR3 nucleotides are TGTGCCAGCGGCCGGGACAGCAATCAGCCCCAGCATTTT.

This clonotype was seen just once. No conserved phenylalanine or tryptophan ends this CDR3, so it is likely a read error. The rearrangement uses TRBV7-6 and TRBJ1-3; D may be TRBD1 (5 bases). Looked up from germline, CDR1 is SGHVS and CDR2 is FNYEAQ. The CDR3 length is 14 residues. V lost 1 base to trimming and J lost 5 bases, with 9 bases between them. As DNA, the CDR3 is TGTGCCAGCAGCTTAGGTCCGGGACGAAACACCATATATCTT. Translated: CASSLGPGRNTIYL.

This clonotype was observed a few times. The chain employs TRBV9 and TRBJ2-2; the match to TRBD1 covers 7 bases. This CDR3 has 16 amino acids. Trimming cost V 3 bases and J 0 bases; bases outside gene matches: 5. Germline loops: CDR1 SGDLS, CDR2 YYNGEE. The DNA for the CDR3 is TGTGCCAGCAGCGACAAGACAGGGCCGAACACCGGGGAGCTGTTTTTT. Translation: CASSDKTGPNTGELFF.